This is a list of T cell receptor beta chains from one sample in a study of T cells in Graves' hyperthyroidism and ophthalmopathy. In TCRdb, the multiplex PCR reads were re-called with MiXCR into one record per CDR3 protein. The table has about 350,000 distinct CDR3 sequences, approximately 15% seen once. The sample was blood. These receptors were collected from a woman younger than 45 with Graves' hyperthyroidism. Both conserved end residues are trimmed from each CDR3. Each record gives: CDR3 length, clone size, V gene, J gene, CDR3 protein. Clone size is stated in some rows and not others, as once, few, many or a class when expanded.

10,NA,TRBV10-2,TRBJ1-1,ASSEGGPEAF
12,many,TRBV12-3/TRBV12-4,TRBJ2-5,ASTNRDSDETQY
12,many,TRBV28,TRBJ1-6,ASSLGTRQSPLH
11,many,TRBV11-2,TRBJ2-7,ASSLWTDYEQY
11,NA,TRBV20-1,TRBJ2-7,SANRVTTYEQY
12,many,TRBV11-2,TRBJ2-5,ASSSDRGIETQY
10,few,TRBV6-1,TRBJ2-1,ASSEQGYEQF
11,NA,TRBV6-5,TRBJ1-2,ASSYSRDYGYT
11,many,TRBV24-1,TRBJ1-3,ATTDSSGNTIY
14,NA,TRBV4-1,TRBJ1-5,ASSPDPGQLNQPQH
12,NA,TRBV20-1,TRBJ2-1,SASRGAAVYEQF
15,few,TRBV19,TRBJ2-1,ASAERPGAGSYNEQF
13,many,TRBV12-3/TRBV12-4,TRBJ2-4,ASSLGGSTGNIQY
12,few,TRBV14,TRBJ1-3,ASSTGYSGNTIY
13,many,TRBV6-1,TRBJ1-1,ASSGQPRGDTEAF
13,NA,TRBV6-1,TRBJ1-3,ASSDWTIAGNTIY
11,many,TRBV27,TRBJ2-1,ASSFSPAAQQF
13,many,TRBV28,TRBJ2-1,ASISSSSLGGEQF
14,many,TRBV11-2,TRBJ2-4,ASSAQAGLAKNIQY
10,many,TRBV6-1,TRBJ2-1,ASKRTGNEQF
9,many,TRBV20-1,TRBJ2-1,SAPLGNEQF
15,NA,TRBV5-1,TRBJ2-6,ASSSSGRNTGANVLT
10,NA,TRBV2,TRBJ2-1,ASVEPTYEQF
13,many,TRBV20-1,TRBJ2-1,SARVQLAGVNEQF
10,few,TRBV28,TRBJ1-1,ASSSAFAEAF
14,many,TRBV7-2,TRBJ2-1,ASTSLGGSNYNEQF
12,many,TRBV27,TRBJ2-5,ASRPTDSQETQY
12,NA,TRBV10-3,TRBJ1-6,AISRTGENSPLH
13,few,TRBV7-9,TRBJ1-4,ASSLTRMANEKLF
12,few,TRBV7-2,TRBJ1-3,ASSWGGAGNTIY
13,few,TRBV5-1,TRBJ2-5,ASSLLTGDEETQY
13,few,TRBV2,TRBJ2-7,ASGRGWGSSYEQY
11,NA,TRBV4-1,TRBJ2-1,ASRLGLDNEQF
14,NA,TRBV10-3,TRBJ2-6,AIRGGVDSGANVLT
11,NA,TRBV7-9,TRBJ2-5,ASSLSHKETQY
12,NA,TRBV30,TRBJ2-6,AWSGPAGASVLT
10,NA,TRBV29-1,TRBJ2-1,SVQREVLEQF
11,many,TRBV2,TRBJ2-3,ASSEPPGDTQY
12,NA,TRBV12-3/TRBV12-4,TRBJ1-1,ASCFRSAATEAF
11,NA,TRBV7-9,TRBJ2-7,ASSLVGSFEQY
11,NA,TRBV6-1,TRBJ1-5,ASSPGQVRPQH
11,many,TRBV29-1,TRBJ1-5,SVVMGIDQPQH
14,few,TRBV20-1,TRBJ2-1,SAPHSGRGHHNEQF
12,many,TRBV20-1,TRBJ2-1,RSGEGRGGHEQF
12,NA,TRBV4-2,TRBJ2-7,ASSQGRQAYEQY
15,few,TRBV20-1,TRBJ1-5,SARPTLAGRVNQPQH
11,many,TRBV12-3/TRBV12-4,TRBJ1-2,ASSASREAGYT
15,many,TRBV5-1,TRBJ2-6,ASSLAALAFGANVLT
11,few,TRBV27,TRBJ2-3,ASRAWPPDTQY
13,NA,TRBV27,TRBJ2-3,ASSLRGDGADTQY
13,NA,TRBV7-2,TRBJ2-5,ASSLGGQPWETQY